One sample yielded the 13 T cell receptor beta chains listed below, sequenced in a study of cytomegalovirus exposure and HLA in healthy donors. The primer mix had 60 Vbeta and 13 Jbeta primers. Sequencing used immunoSEQ multiplex PCR; TCRdb keeps in-frame clones, though not all of them. The sample includes 150,000 or so clones, about 74% seen only once; the top ten take about 3.1%. Sequencing was carried out using PBMCs. These receptors were taken from a male donor in good health and CMV-seronegative.

The chain carries TRBV28 and TRBJ2-7, with a weak D call TRBD2 (6 bases). The CDR3 has 15 residues. Trimming removed 4 bases at V and 4 bases at J, with 17 bases between. Germline CDR1 and CDR2: MDHEN and SYDVKM. The CDR3 coding sequence is TGTGCCAGCAGTTCCAACGCGGGGTTGGCATACGAGCAGTACTTC. Its protein product is CASSSNAGLAYEQYF.

V and J are TRBV7-9 and TRBJ2-2, with 11 bases aligning to TRBD2. CDR3 length: 19 residues. Per germline, CDR1 SEHNR and CDR2 FQNEAQ (reference sequence). J gave up 7 bases and V 0 bases, and 13 bases lay outside the gene matches. CDR3 amino acids: CASSLAFGLAGHGGGELFF. CDR3 coding DNA: TGTGCCAGCAGCTTAGCTTTCGGACTAGCGGGCCACGGAGGCGGGGAGCTGTTTTTT.

This clone occurred a few times. This sequence joins TRBV7-3 and TRBJ2-7; 10 bases line up with TRBD2. The CDR3 length is 16 residues. Per the germline V gene, CDR1 is SGHTA and CDR2 is FQGTGA. V lost 5 bases and J lost 5; bases outside the gene matches: 12. CDR3 DNA: TGTGCCAGCAGCGCAATGCCCCTAGCGGGAGTCAACGAGCAGTACTTC. It specifies CASSAMPLAGVNEQYF.

The count of this clone is one. The CDR3 protein is CASSAAGAEYGEQYF. CDR3 nucleotide sequence: TGTGCCAGCAGCGCCGCGGGAGCAGAGTACGGCGAGCAGTACTTC. V usage is TRBV7-2 and J usage is TRBJ2-7, with TRBD2 matching 7 bases. Trimming removed 5 bases from V and 6 bases from J; junction bases left unmatched: 13. This CDR3 is 15 amino acids long. In germline, CDR1 is SGHTA, CDR2 FQGNSA. Variable domain in full (rest from reference TRBV7-2 and TRBJ2-7): GAGVSQSPSNKVTEKGKDVELRCDPISGHTALYWYRQSLGQGLEFLIYFQGNSAPDKSGLPSDRFSAERTGGSVSTLTIQRTQQEDSAVYLCASSAAGAEYGEQYFGPGTRLTVT.

The chain uses TRBV29-1 and TRBJ2-7; 10 bases align to TRBD1. V dropped 3 bases and J dropped 5; count of bases not matched to a gene: 1. The CDR3 is 12 amino acids. CDR1 SQVTM and CDR2 ANQGSEA come from the germline V gene. The CDR3 spells CSVEGTGDEQYF. The CDR3 bases are TGCAGCGTTGAGGGGACAGGGGACGAGCAGTACTTC.

This rearrangement joins TRBV28 to TRBJ1-5; TRBD1 might be the D (5 bases). V dropped 5 bases and J dropped 6 bases, with 17 bases sitting between them. This CDR3 region has 15 residues. Germline assignment: CDR1 MDHEN and CDR2 SYDVKM. The CDR3, as DNA: TGTGCCAGCAGTGGGGCATCCGACGGATTTCAGCCCCAGCATTTT. Translated, it gives CASSGASDGFQPQHF.

V gene TRBV9 combines with J gene TRBJ1-2, with TRBD1 matching over 8 bases. Trimming at V came to 4 bases and at J to 2 bases, leaving 10 bases not matched to a gene. CDR1 and CDR2 (germline): SGDLS, YYNGEE. This CDR3 is 16 amino acids long. CDR3 nucleotide sequence: TGTGCCAGCAGCACGCCCTCAGGGGGCGACAACTATGGCTACACCTTC. Protein: CASSTPSGGDNYGYTF.

The genes are TRBV6-1 and TRBJ1-2; 7 nucleotides match TRBD1. V dropped 4 bases and J dropped 6; count of bases not matched to a gene: 11. Germline V gene sequence: CDR1 MNHNS, CDR2 SASEGT. The CDR3 extends over 15 amino acids. The CDR3 loop reads CASSARQGVNNGYTF. The CDR3 DNA is TGTGCCAGCAGTGCTAGACAGGGAGTCAATAATGGCTACACCTTC.

J is TRBJ1-2 and V is TRBV5-6; no clear D gene. Trimming pared 1 base from V and 7 bases from J, leaving 17 bases between. This CDR3 comprises 15 residues. Looked up from germline, CDR1 is SGHDT and CDR2 is YYEEEE. The DNA for the CDR3 is TGTGCCAGCAGCTTGAGGCAGGTTGGCTTTGGTGGCTACACCTTC. Translated: CASSLRQVGFGGYTF.

The rearrangement joins TRBV23-1 to TRBJ1-5; possibly TRBD1 for D (6 bases). TRBV23-1 belongs to the ORF category, with a function that is uncertain. The CDR3 is 17 amino acids. Trimming shortened V by 1 base and J by 2 bases, and 15 bases separated the two germline ends. The CDR3 DNA reads TGCGCCAGCAGTCAATTAGGGGCCGACAGGCGCAATCAGCCCCAGCATTTT. Its protein product is CASSQLGADRRNQPQHF.

In this sample, this clone turned up once. The rearrangement uses TRBV27 and TRBJ2-5, with a weak D call TRBD2 (7 bases). The J call may be faulty, since TRBJ2-7 better matches the DNA end. The germline CDR1 and CDR2 sequences are MNHEY and SMNVEV (reference sequence). The CDR3 sequence is 16 residues long. The chain's CDR3 is CASSLGGTSRSYEQYF. The CDR3 bases are TGTGCCAGCAGTTTGGGGGGGACATCTCGCTCGTACGAGCAGTACTTC.

V and J are TRBV29-1 and TRBJ2-7; D is possibly TRBD1 (5 bases). The V and J ends lost 3 bases and 4 bases respectively, with 10 bases between them. The CDR3 runs 12 residues. The germline V gene has CDR1 SQVTM and CDR2 ANQGSEA. CDR3 residues: CSVDSDSYEQYF. CDR3 coding DNA: TGCAGCGTTGACTCCGACAGTTACGAGCAGTACTTC.

This clone has a handful of counts. The chain is built from TRBV7-9 and TRBJ1-2, with TRBD1 matching over 9 bases. CDR1 and CDR2 from the germline V gene are SEHNR and FQNEAQ (reference sequence). The CDR3 runs to 17 residues. V was pared by 5 bases and J by 0 bases, with 10 bases of the junction left unmatched. CDR3: CASSARRTGEANYGYTF. The CDR3 coding sequence is TGTGCCAGCAGCGCTCGCCGGACAGGGGAAGCTAACTATGGCTACACCTTC.